This TCR beta chain was obtained from a study of persistence of HIV-infected CD4 T cells. Study-level points and caveats: Compared with CD3/CD28-stimulated cells, CMV- and Gag-responding cells showed lower TCRbeta richness.

This CDR3 has 14 residues. Trimming removed 1 base at V and 2 bases at J, with 7 bases between. From germline, CDR1 is LGHDT and CDR2 YNNKEL (reference sequence). The stimulus was lysate of CMV-infected fibroblasts, approximately 9.6 ug/mL. CD40L/CD69 double-negative CD45RO-high memory CD4+ T cells were collected. Worth noting for this clone: Its antigen is undetermined.

This was the immunoSEQ version 4 assay in survey mode. The repertoire was sequenced with immunoSEQ multiplex PCR; TCRdb's copy has only in-frame clones and lacks some. The data hold roughly 34,000 clones, with around 76% observed a single time. Specimen: CD4+ T cells sorted from PBMCs after roughly 18-hour stimulation, collected from a patient who received antiretroviral therapy. The chain joins TRBV3-1 (or the pseudogene TRBV3-2) to TRBJ2-3; unclear D gene. The clonotype was recovered from an adult woman with HIV who was CMV-seropositive. The CDR3 loop reads CASSQGSITDTQYF. In DNA, the CDR3 is TGTGCCAGCAGCCAAGGGTCAATCACAGATACGCAGTATTTT.